This is a list of T cell receptor beta chains from one sample in a study of response to subunit inactivated influenza vaccine. TCRdb fed the RT-PCR reads into MiXCR, producing one record per CDR3 protein. Among approximately 520,000 distinct CDR3 sequences listed, about 25% were seen once. Sequences were derived from CD4+ T cells sorted from PBMCs, sampled around 5 days after vaccination. Receptor source: a middle-aged man who received an inactivated influenza vaccine. The CDR3 runs from the conserved cysteine through the conserved F or W. The order of the fields is V gene, D gene, J gene, clone size, CDR3 DNA, CDR3 protein. A D gene is named only where the DNA matches it firmly. Clone size, where shown, is once, few, many, or a class for clones that have expanded.

TRBV5-1	-	TRBJ2-1	few	TGCGCCAGCAGCTTGTTAGCGGAGACGTACAATGAGCAGTTCTTC	CASSLLAETYNEQFF
TRBV7-8	TRBD2	TRBJ2-2	-	TGTGCCAGCAGCTTACTAGGAAGCGGGGGCACCGGGGAGCTGTTTTTT	CASSLLGSGGTGELFF
TRBV15	TRBD2	TRBJ2-1	-	TGTGCCACCAGGAAAAACAGGCTCCTAGCGGGAGGGTCGAACTATGAGCAGTTCTTC	CATRKNRLLAGGSNYEQFF
TRBV6-5	-	TRBJ1-5	-	TGTGCCAGCAGTTACAGACAGGACAATCAGCCCCAGCATTTT	CASSYRQDNQPQHF
TRBV7-8	-	TRBJ2-3	-	TGTGCCAGCAACCCTGGGATCACAGATACGCAGTATTTT	CASNPGITDTQYF
TRBV20-1	-	TRBJ2-1	few	TGCAGTGCTTATACCCTAGAGGGAAGCTCCTACAATGAGCAGTTCTTC	CSAYTLEGSSYNEQFF
TRBV19	TRBD1	TRBJ1-6	-	TGTGCCAGTAGGCAACCGGGACAGGGTAATTCAGGCCTCCACTTT	CASRQPGQGNSGLHF
TRBV12-3/TRBV12-4	-	TRBJ2-7	few	TGTGCCAGCAGCTACTCCCTGGTGGTCTACGAGCAGTACTTC	CASSYSLVVYEQYF
TRBV7-9	-	TRBJ2-1	-	TGTGCCAGCGGCCCACCCGGGACAAAAGCGTATGAGCAGTTCTTC	CASGPPGTKAYEQFF
TRBV20-1	TRBD1	TRBJ2-5	-	TGCAGTGCGAAACAGGGGTACCAAGAGACCCAGTACTTC	CSAKQGYQETQYF
TRBV6-2/TRBV6-3	-	TRBJ2-7	-	TGTGCCAGCAGTTACTCGGTCTCCGAGCAGTACTTC	CASSYSVSEQYF
TRBV28	TRBD1	TRBJ1-2	few	TGTGCCAGCAGTCTAGGGACAGGGGAAGGCTACACCTTC	CASSLGTGEGYTF
TRBV9	TRBD2	TRBJ2-3	-	TGTGCCAGCAGCGTAGGGTCTAGCGGGAACACAGATACGCAGTATTTT	CASSVGSSGNTDTQYF
TRBV20-1	TRBD2	TRBJ2-1	-	TGCAGTGCGATTAGCGGGAGGGCTCGAAATGAGCAGTTCTTC	CSAISGRARNEQFF
TRBV11-1	TRBD1	TRBJ1-2	-	TGTGCCAGCAGCTTTTTGTCCGGGACAGGGCCAACTCAAGGGGATGGCTACACCTTC	CASSFLSGTGPTQGDGYTF
TRBV5-1	TRBD1	TRBJ2-1	-	TGCGCCAGCAGCTTGGCGGACAGGGGGATTCATGAGCAGTTCTTC	CASSLADRGIHEQFF
TRBV5-5	-	TRBJ2-7	few	TGTGCCAGCAGCTCAAATTCCGGGACACACACCTACGAGCAGTACTTC	CASSSNSGTHTYEQYF
TRBV5-1	TRBD2	TRBJ2-7	-	TGCGCCAGCAGCTCGGGACTAGCGTTAGAGCAGTACTTC	CASSSGLALEQYF
TRBV7-8	-	TRBJ2-1	-	TGTGCCAGCAGCATGCGCCGGGTCCAGACCTACAATGAGCAGTTCTTC	CASSMRRVQTYNEQFF
TRBV28	-	TRBJ2-5	-	TGTGCCAGCAGTTTTGGGCGACCGCCCTTGGCCCAGTACTTC	CASSFGRPPLAQYF
TRBV7-2	TRBD1	TRBJ2-5	few	TGTGCCAGCAGCACGGACAGGGGGAGACAAGAGACCCAGTACTTC	CASSTDRGRQETQYF
TRBV9	-	TRBJ2-3	many	TGTGCCAGCAGCCCTACCGGGGGGCTGGAAACAGATACGCAGTATTTT	CASSPTGGLETDTQYF
TRBV6-5	-	TRBJ1-1	-	TGTGCCAGCAGTTACTCGAGAGGTCTATGGGCGAACACTGAAGCTTTCTTT	CASSYSRGLWANTEAFF
TRBV28	-	TRBJ2-2	-	TGTGCCAGCAGTTTAGCCAGGGGACCCACCGGGGAGCTGTTTTTT	CASSLARGPTGELFF
TRBV20-1	-	TRBJ2-4	few	TGCAGTGCTAAACCAGACCCTGGGAGCATTCAGTACTTC	CSAKPDPGSIQYF
TRBV6-2/TRBV6-3	TRBD2	TRBJ2-3	-	TGTGCCAGCAGTTACTCATTGCCGGGACTAGCGGTGAGCACAGATACGCAGTATTTT	CASSYSLPGLAVSTDTQYF
TRBV20-1	TRBD1	TRBJ2-7	few	TGCAGTGCTAGAGATCTGGGACAGAGAGGACCTGTAAGCCACGAGCAGTACTTC	CSARDLGQRGPVSHEQYF
TRBV5-4	-	TRBJ1-2	-	TGTGCCAGCAGCTTGGGAGCAGCTTACTATGGCTACACCTTC	CASSLGAAYYGYTF
TRBV29-1	-	TRBJ2-5	many	TGCAGCGTTCGGTTAACTACTCGAGAGACCCAGTACTTC	CSVRLTTRETQYF
TRBV7-9	TRBD1	TRBJ1-2	-	TGTGCCAGCAGCGGGAGGACAGGGCGGGAGAATGGCTACACCTTC	CASSGRTGRENGYTF
TRBV6-2/TRBV6-3	TRBD2	TRBJ2-7	few	TGTGCCAGCAGTGGATTAGCGGGGGGTCGCGAGCAGTACTTC	CASSGLAGGREQYF
TRBV20-1	TRBD1	TRBJ2-2	many	TGCAGTGCTACCCCCCGGGACAGGGGGACCGGGGAGCTGTTTTTT	CSATPRDRGTGELFF
TRBV7-9	-	TRBJ1-5	few	TGTGCCAGCAGCTTAGAGCGTGGGCCCCAGCATTTT	CASSLERGPQHF
TRBV29-1	-	TRBJ1-2	few	TGCAGCGTTGAAGATGGGAGGCAGGGTAGGACCTATGGCTACACCTTC	CSVEDGRQGRTYGYTF